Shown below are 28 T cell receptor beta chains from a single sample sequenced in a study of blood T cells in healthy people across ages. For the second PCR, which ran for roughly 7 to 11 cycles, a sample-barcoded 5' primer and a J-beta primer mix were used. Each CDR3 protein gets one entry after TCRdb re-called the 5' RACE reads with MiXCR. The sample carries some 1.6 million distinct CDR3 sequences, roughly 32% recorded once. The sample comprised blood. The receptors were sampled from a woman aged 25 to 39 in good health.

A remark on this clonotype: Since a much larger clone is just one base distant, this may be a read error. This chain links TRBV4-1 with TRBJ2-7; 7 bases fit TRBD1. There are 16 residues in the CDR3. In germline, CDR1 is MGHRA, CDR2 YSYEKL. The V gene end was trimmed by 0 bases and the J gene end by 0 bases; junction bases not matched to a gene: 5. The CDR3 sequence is CASSQDGTASSYEQYF. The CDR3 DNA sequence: TGCGCCAGCAGCCAAGACGGGACAGCTAGCTCCTACGAGCAGTACTTC.

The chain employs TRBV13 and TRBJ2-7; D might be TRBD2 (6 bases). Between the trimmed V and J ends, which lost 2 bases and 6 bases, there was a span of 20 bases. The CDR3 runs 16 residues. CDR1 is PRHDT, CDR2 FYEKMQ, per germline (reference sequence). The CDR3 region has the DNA TGTGCCAGCAGCTTAAGGGGCGGGGAACGCGGGTCCGAGCAGTACTTC. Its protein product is CASSLRGGERGSEQYF.

The CDR3 loop reads CASSLGGGVADTQYF. The CDR3, as DNA: TGTGCCAGCAGTTTGGGGGGAGGGGTTGCAGATACGCAGTATTTT. The V and J genes are TRBV12-3 or TRBV12-4 and TRBJ2-3; 7 nucleotides match TRBD2. Trimming took 3 bases from V and 4 from J; bases not matched to a gene: 7. The CDR3 spans 15 residues.

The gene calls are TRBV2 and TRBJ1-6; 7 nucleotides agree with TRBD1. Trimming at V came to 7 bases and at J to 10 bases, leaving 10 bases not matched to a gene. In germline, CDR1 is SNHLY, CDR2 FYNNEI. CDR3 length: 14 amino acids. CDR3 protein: CASTLDRTPSPLHF. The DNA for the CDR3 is TGTGCCAGCACCCTGGACAGGACCCCCTCACCCCTCCACTTT.

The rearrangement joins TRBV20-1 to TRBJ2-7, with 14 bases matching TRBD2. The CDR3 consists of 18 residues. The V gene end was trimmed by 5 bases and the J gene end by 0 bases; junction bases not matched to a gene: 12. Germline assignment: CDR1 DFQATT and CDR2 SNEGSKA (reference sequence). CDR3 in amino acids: CSAAVAPGLAGVSYEQYF. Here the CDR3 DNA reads TGCAGTGCTGCGGTGGCCCCGGGACTAGCGGGAGTCTCCTACGAGCAGTACTTC.

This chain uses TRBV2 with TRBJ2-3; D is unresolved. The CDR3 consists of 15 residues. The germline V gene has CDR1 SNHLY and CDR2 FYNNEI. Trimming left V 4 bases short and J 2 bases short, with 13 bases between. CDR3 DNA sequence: TGTGCCAGCAGTGTAGAAGGAGTACCCACAGATACGCAGTATTTT. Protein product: CASSVEGVPTDTQYF.

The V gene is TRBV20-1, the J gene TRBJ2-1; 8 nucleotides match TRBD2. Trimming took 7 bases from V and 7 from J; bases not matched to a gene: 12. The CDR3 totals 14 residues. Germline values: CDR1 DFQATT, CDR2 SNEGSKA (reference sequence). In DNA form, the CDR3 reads TGCAGTGGAGTAGCGGGGAAGGAACGGAATGAGCAGTTCTTC. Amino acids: CSGVAGKERNEQFF.

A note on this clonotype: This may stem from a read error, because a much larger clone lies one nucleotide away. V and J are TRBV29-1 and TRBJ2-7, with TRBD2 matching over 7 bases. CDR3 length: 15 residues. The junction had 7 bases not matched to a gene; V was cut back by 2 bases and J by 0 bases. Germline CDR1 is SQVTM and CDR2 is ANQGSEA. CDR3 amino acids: CSVERLAEGSYEQYF. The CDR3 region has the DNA TGCAGCGTTGAAAGGCTAGCGGAAGGCTCCTACGAGCAGTACTTC.

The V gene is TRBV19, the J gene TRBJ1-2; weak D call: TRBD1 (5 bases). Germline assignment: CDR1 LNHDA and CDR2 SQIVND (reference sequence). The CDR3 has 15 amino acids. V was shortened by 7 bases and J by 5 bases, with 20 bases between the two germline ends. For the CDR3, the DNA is TGTGCCAGTACCGAATGGGGACGGGATATTTATGGCTACACCTTC. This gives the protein CASTEWGRDIYGYTF.

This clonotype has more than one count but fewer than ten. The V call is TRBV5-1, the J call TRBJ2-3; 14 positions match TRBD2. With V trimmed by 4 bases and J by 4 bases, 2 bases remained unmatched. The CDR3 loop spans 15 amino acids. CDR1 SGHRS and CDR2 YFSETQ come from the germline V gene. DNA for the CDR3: TGCGCCAGCAGCGAGACTAGCGGGAGGGCAGATACGCAGTATTTT. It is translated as CASSETSGRADTQYF.

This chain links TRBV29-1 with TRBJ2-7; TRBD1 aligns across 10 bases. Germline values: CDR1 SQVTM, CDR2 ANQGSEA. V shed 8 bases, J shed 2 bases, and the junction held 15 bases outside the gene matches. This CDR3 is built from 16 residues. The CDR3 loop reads CSFGLLGGQGTYEQYF. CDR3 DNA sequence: TGCAGCTTCGGGCTTCTGGGGGGACAGGGGACCTACGAGCAGTACTTC.

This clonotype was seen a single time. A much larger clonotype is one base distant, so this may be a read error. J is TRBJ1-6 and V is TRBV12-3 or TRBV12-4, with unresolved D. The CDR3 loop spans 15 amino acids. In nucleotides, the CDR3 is TGTGCCAGCAGTTTCGGACCGGATTATAGTTCACCCCTCCACTTT. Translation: CASSFGPDYSSPLHF.

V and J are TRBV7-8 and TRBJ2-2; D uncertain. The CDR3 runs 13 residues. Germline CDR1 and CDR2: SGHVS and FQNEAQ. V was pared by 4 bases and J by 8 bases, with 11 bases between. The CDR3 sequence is CASSYPRAGELFF. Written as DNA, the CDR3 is TGTGCCAGCAGCTATCCTAGGGCGGGGGAGCTGTTTTTT.

The CDR3 DNA reads as TGCGCCAGCAGCCTAGGGACAGCCGAGCTGATAGGCACCTTC. Amino acids: CASSLGTAELIGTF. The chain combines TRBV5-1 with TRBJ1-2; TRBD1 matches 7 bases. V shed 4 bases, J shed 13 bases, and the junction held 16 bases outside the gene matches. Germline CDR1 is SGHRS and CDR2 is YFSETQ. This CDR3 has 14 amino acids.

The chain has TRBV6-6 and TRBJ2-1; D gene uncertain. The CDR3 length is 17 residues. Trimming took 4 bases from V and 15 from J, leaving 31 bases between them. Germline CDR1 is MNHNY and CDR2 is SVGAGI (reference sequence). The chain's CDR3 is CASSFSPLRRDTSGRFF. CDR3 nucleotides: TGTGCCAGCAGTTTTTCCCCCTTAAGGCGAGACACCTCCGGAAGGTTCTTC.

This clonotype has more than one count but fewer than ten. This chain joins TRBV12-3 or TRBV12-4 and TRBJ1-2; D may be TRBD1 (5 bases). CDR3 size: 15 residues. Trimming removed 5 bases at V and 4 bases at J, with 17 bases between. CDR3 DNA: TGTGCCAGCAGTGGAACACCGGGACGTACCTATGGCTACACCTTC. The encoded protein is CASSGTPGRTYGYTF.

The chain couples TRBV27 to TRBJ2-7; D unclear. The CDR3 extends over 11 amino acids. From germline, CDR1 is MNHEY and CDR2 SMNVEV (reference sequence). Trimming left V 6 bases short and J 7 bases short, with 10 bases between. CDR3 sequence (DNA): TGTGCCAGCAGCTCCGGGTGGGAGCAGTACTTC. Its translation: CASSSGWEQYF.

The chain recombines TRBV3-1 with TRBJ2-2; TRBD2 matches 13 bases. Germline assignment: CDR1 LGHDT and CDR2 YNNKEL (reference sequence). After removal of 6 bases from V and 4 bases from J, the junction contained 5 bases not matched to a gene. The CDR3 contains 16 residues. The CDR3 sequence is CASRTSGRWFTGELFF. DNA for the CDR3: TGTGCCAGCAGGACTAGCGGGAGGTGGTTCACCGGGGAGCTGTTTTTT. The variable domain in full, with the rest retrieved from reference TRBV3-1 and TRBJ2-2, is DTAVSQTPKYLVTQMGNDKSIKCEQNLGHDTMYWYKQDSKKFLKIMFSYNNKELIINETVPNRFSPKSPDKAHLNLHINSLELGDSAVYFCASRTSGRWFTGELFFGEGSRLTVL.

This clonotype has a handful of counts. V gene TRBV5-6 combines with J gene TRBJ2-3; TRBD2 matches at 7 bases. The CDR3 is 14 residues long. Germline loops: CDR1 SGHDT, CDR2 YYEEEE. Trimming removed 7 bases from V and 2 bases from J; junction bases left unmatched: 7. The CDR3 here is CASRRRGTTDTQYF. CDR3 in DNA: TGTGCCAGCCGCAGGCGGGGGACCACAGATACGCAGTATTTT.

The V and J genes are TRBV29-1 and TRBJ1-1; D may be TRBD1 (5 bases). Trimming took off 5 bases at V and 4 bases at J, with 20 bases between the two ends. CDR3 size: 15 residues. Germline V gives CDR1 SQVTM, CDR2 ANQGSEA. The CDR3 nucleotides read TGCAGCGTTTCTTTTTATGGCAGGGTCGGCACTGAAGCTTTCTTT. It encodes CSVSFYGRVGTEAFF.

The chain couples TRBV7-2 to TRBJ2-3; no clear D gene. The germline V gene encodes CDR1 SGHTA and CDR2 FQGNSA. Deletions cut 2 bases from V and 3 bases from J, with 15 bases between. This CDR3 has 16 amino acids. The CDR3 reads CASSLKSAVTTDTQYF. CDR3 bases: TGTGCCAGCAGCTTAAAGAGCGCGGTCACGACAGATACGCAGTATTTT.

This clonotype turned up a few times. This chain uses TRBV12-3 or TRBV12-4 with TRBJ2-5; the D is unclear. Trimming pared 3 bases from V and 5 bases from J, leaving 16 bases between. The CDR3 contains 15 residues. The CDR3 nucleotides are TGTGCCAGCAGTTTGATGCTCCCCATGGCCGAGACCCAGTACTTC. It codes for CASSLMLPMAETQYF.

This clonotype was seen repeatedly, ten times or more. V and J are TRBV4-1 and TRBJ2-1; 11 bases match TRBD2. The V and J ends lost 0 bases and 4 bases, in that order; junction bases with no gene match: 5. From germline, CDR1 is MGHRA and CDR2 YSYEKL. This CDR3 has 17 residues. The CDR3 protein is CASSQEASGGTYNEQFF. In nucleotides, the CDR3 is TGCGCCAGCAGCCAAGAGGCTAGCGGGGGGACGTACAATGAGCAGTTCTTC.

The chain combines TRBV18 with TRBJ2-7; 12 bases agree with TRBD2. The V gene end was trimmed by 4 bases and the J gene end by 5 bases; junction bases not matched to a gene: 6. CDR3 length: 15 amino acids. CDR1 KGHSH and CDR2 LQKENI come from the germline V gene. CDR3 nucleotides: TGTGCCAGCTCACAGACTAGCGGGAGTTACAACGAGCAGTACTTC. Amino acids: CASSQTSGSYNEQYF.

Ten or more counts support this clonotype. CDR3 sequence (DNA): TGTGCCAGCAGTCGAGGACAGGGTGGCTACACCTTC. It codes for CASSRGQGGYTF. This chain joins TRBV27 and TRBJ1-2; 8 bases fit TRBD1. This CDR3 has 12 amino acids. Germline lookup yields CDR1 MNHEY and CDR2 SMNVEV (reference sequence). With V trimmed by 5 bases and J by 7 bases, 3 bases remained unmatched.

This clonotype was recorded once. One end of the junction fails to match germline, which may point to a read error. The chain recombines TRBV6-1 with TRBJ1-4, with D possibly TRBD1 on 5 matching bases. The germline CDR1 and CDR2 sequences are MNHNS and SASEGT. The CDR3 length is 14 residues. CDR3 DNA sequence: TGTGCCAGCAGTGCAGACAGCCGTAATGAAAACCTGTTTTTT. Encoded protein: CASSADSRNENLFF.

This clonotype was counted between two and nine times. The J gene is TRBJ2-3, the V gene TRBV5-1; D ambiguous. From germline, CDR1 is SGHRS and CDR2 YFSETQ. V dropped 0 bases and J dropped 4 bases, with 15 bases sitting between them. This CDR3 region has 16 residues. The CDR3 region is CASSLDVWQSADTQYF. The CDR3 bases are TGCGCCAGCAGCTTGGATGTTTGGCAGAGCGCAGATACGCAGTATTTT.

The CDR3 DNA reads TGCGCCAGCAGCCAAAGGGACCTACAAGAGACCCAGTACTTC. Encoded protein: CASSQRDLQETQYF. The gene calls are TRBV4-1 and TRBJ2-5; D possibly uses TRBD1 or TRBD2 (5 bases each). The V and J ends lost 2 bases and 2 bases respectively, with 9 bases between them. The CDR3 consists of 14 residues. The germline CDR1 and CDR2 sequences are MGHRA and YSYEKL.